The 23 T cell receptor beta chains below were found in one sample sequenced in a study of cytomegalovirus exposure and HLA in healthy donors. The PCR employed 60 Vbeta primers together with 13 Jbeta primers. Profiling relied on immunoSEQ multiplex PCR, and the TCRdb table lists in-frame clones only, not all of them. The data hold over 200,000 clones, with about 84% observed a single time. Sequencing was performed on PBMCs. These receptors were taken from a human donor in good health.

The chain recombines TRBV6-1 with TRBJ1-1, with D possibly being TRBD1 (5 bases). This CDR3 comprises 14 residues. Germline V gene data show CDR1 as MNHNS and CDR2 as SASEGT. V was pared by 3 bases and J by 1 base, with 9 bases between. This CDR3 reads CASSDPTGNTEAFF. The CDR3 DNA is TGTGCCAGCAGTGACCCAACAGGGAACACTGAAGCTTTCTTT.

The CDR3 bases are TGTGCCAGCAGTTCACCGTCGGGAAACGAGCAGTACTTC. Translation gives CASSSPSGNEQYF. The chain is built from TRBV28 and TRBJ2-7; D is perhaps TRBD2 (5 bases). The CDR3 has 13 amino acids. V was trimmed by 4 bases and J by 5 bases, leaving 12 bases between them. Germline loops: CDR1 MDHEN, CDR2 SYDVKM.

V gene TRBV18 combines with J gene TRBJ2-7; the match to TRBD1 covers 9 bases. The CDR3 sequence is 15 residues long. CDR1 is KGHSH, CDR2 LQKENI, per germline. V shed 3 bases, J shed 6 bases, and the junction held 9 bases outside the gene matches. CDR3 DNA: TGTGCCAGCTCACCCTCCCGGGACAGGGTCACCGAGCAGTACTTC. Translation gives CASSPSRDRVTEQYF. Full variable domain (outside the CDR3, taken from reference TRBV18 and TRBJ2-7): NAGVMQNPRHLVRRRGQEARLRCSPMKGHSHVYWYRQLPEEGLKFMVYLQKENIIDESGMPKERFSAEFPKEGPSILRIQQVVRGDSAAYFCASSPSRDRVTEQYFGPGTRLTVT.

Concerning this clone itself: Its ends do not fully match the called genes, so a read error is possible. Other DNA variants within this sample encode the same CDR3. Written as DNA, the CDR3 is TGTGCCAGCAGCTTGGTGGGCCGCCAAGGGGCCAACGTCCTGACCTTC. It yields the protein CASSLVGRQGANVLTF. This chain joins TRBV5-4 and TRBJ2-6, with TRBD1 as a possible D gene (5 bases). The germline V gene has CDR1 SGHNT and CDR2 YYREEE (reference sequence). The CDR3 runs to 16 residues.

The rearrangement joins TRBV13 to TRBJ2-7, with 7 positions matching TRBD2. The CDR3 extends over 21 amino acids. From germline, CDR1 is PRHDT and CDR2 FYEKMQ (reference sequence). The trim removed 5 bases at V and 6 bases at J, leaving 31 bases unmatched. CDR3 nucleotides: TGTGCCAGCAGCCCGGCCCCGGAGGCGCCTCGGAGTGGCGGGAGTTTCTCCGAGCAGTACTTC. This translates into CASSPAPEAPRSGGSFSEQYF.

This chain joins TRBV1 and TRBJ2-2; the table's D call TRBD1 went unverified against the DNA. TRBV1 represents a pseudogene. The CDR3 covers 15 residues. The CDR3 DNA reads TGCACCAGCAGCCAAGAAGCAGGGGCTCCCGGGGAGCTGTTTTTT. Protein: CTSSQEAGAPGELFF.

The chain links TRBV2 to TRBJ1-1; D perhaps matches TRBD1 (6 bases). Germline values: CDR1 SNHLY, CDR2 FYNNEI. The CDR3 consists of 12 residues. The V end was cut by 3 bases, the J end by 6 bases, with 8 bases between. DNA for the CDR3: TGTGCCAGCAGTGACAGGGGCCCTGAAGCTTTCTTT. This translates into CASSDRGPEAFF. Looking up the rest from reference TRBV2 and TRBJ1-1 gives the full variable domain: EPEVTQTPSHQVTQMGQEVILRCVPISNHLYFYWYRQILGQKVEFLVSFYNNEISEKSEIFDDQFSVERPDGSNFTLKIRSTKLEDSAMYFCASSDRGPEAFFGQGTRLTVV.

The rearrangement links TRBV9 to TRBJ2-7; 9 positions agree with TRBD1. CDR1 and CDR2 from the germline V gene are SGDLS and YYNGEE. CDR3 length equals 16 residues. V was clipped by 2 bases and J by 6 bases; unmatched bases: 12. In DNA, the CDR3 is TGTGCCAGCAGCGTGGGGGGAGGTACAGGGGGCCGCGAGCAGTACTTC. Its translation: CASSVGGGTGGREQYF.

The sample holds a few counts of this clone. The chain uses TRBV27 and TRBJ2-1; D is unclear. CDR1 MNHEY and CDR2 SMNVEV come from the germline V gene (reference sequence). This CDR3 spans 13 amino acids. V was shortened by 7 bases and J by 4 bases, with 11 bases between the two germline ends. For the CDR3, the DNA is TGTGCCAGCATAGGTCAGGCTTACAATGAGCAGTTCTTC. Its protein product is CASIGQAYNEQFF.

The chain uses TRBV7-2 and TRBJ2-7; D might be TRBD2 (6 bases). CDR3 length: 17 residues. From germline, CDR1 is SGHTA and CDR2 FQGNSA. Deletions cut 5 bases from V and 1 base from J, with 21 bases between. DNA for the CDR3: TGTGCCAGCAGCACGACGAGTGGGGGGACTTATTCCTACGAGCAGTACTTC. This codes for CASSTTSGGTYSYEQYF.

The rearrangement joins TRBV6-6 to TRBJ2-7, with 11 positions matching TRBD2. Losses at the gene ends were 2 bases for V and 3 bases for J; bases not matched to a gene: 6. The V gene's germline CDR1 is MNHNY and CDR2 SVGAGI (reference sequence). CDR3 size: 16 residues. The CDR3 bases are TGTGCCAGCAGTTACGGTATGGGGACTAGCGGCTACGAGCAGTACTTC. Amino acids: CASSYGMGTSGYEQYF.

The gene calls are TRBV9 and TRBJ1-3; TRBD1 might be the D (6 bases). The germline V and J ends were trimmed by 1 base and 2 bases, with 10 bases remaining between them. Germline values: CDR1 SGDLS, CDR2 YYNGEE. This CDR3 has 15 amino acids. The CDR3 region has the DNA TGTGCCAGCAGCGTATACACAGGGACTGGAAACACCATATATTTT. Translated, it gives CASSVYTGTGNTIYF. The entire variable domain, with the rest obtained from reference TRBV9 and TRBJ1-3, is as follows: DSGVTQTPKHLITATGQRVTLRCSPRSGDLSVYWYQQSLDQGLQFLIQYYNGEERAKGNILERFSAQQFPDLHSELNLSSLELGDSALYFCASSVYTGTGNTIYFGEGSWLTVV.

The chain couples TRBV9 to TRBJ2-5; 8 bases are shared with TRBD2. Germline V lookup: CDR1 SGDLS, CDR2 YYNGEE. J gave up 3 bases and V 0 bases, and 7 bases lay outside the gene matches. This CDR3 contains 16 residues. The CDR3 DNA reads TGTGCCAGCAGCGTAGCAAAGGCGGGAGGTAAAGAGACCCAGTACTTC. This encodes CASSVAKAGGKETQYF.

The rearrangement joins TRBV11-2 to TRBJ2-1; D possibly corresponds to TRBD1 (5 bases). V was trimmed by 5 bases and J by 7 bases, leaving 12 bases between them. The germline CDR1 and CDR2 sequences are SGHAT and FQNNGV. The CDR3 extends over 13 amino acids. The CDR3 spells CASSPIQANEQFF. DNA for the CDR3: TGTGCCAGCAGCCCTATACAGGCGAATGAGCAGTTCTTC.

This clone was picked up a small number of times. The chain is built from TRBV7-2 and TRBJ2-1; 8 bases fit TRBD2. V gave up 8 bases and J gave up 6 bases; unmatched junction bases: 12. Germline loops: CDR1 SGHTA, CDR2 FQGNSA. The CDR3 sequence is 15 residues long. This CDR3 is CASDPGGSRGNEQFF. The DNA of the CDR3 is TGTGCCAGCGACCCGGGAGGGTCCAGGGGCAATGAGCAGTTCTTC.

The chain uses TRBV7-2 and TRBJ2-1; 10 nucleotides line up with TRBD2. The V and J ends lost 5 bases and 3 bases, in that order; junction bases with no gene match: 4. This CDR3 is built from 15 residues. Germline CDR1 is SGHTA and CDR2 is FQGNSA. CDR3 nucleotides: TGTGCCAGCAGCCGACTAGCGGGTATCTACAATGAGCAGTTCTTC. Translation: CASSRLAGIYNEQFF.

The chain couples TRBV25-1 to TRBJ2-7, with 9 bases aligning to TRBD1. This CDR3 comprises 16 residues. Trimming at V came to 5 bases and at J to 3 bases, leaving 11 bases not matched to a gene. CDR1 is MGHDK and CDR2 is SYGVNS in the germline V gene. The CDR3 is CASSTTHRGRDYEQYF. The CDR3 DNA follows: TGTGCCAGCAGTACCACCCACAGGGGGCGGGACTACGAGCAGTACTTC.

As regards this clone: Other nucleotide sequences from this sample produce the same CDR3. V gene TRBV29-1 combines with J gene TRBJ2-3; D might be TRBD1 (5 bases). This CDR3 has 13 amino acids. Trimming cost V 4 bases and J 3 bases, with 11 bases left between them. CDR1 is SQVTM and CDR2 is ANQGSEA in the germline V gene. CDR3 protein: CSVGQGITDTQYF. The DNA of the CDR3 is TGCAGCGTTGGGCAGGGTATTACAGATACGCAGTATTTT.

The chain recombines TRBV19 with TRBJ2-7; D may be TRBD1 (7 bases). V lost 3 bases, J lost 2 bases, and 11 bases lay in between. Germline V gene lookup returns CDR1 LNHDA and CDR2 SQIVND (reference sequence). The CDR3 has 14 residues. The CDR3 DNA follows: TGTGCCAGTAGTATCGGGGGACAGACCTACGAGCAGTACTTC. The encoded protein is CASSIGGQTYEQYF.

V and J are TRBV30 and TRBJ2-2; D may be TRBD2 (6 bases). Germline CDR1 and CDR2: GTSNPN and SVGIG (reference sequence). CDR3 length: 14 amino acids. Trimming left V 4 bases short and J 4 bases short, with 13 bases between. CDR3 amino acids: CAWTRDFVTGELFF. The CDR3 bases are TGTGCCTGGACCCGGGACTTCGTCACCGGGGAGCTGTTTTTT.

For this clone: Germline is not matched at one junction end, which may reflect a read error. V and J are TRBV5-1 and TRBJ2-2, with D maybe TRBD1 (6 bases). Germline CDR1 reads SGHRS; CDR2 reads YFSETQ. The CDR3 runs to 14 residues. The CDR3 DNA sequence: TGCGCCAGCAGCCACGGACAGAACCCCGGGGAGCTGTTTTTT. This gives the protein CASSHGQNPGELFF.

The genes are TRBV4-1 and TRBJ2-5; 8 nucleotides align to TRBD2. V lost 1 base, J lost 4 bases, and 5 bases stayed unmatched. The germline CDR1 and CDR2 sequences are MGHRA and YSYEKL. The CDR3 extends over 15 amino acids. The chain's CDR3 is CASSQVSGSRETQYF. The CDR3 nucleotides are TGCGCCAGCAGCCAAGTGAGCGGGAGCAGAGAGACCCAGTACTTC.

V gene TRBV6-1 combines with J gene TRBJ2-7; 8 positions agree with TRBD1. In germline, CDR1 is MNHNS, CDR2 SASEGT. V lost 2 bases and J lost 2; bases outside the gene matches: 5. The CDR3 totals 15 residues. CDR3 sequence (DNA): TGTGCCAGCAGTGAACTGACAGGGGAAGCCTACGAGCAGTACTTC. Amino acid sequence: CASSELTGEAYEQYF.